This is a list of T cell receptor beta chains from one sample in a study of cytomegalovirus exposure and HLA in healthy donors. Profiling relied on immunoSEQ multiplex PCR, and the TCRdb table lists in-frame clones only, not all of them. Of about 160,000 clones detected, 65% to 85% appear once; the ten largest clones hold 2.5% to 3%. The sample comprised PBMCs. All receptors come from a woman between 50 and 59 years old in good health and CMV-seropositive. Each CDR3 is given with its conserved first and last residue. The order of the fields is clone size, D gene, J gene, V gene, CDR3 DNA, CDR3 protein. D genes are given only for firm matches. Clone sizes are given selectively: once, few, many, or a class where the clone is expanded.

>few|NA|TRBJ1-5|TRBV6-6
TGTGCCAGCAGTTCTCGGGCCGGGAATAGCAATCAGCCCCAGCATTTT
CASSSRAGNSNQPQHF
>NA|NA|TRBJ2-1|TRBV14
TGTGCCAGCAGCCAAGATTGGGACCGAGGGGGTGAGCAGTTCTTC
CASSQDWDRGGEQFF
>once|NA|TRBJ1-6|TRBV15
TGTGCCACCAGCAGAGATGTGGGGGGACTTAATTCACCCCTCCACTTT
CATSRDVGGLNSPLHF
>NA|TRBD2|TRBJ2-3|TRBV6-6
TGTGCCAGCAGTCTGAGCGGGGGGGCGGGCGATACGCAGTATTTT
CASSLSGGAGDTQYF
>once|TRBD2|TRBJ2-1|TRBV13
TGTGCCAGCAGCCCTCGGAGCGGGGGGGCCCGTGAGCAGTTCTTC
CASSPRSGGAREQFF
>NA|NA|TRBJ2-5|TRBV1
TGCACCAGCAGCCAAGCCGAGGGTCGGTGGGGACTCCAAGAGACCCAGTACTTC
CTSSQAEGRWGLQETQYF
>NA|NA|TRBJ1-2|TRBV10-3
TGTGCCATCAATCCCCTACCGACAGCTGCTAACTATGGCTACACCTTC
CAINPLPTAANYGYTF
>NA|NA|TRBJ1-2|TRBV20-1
TGCAGTGCTAGGGAAGGGGCTGGCTACACCTTC
CSAREGAGYTF
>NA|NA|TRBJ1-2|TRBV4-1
TGCGCCAGCAGCCTCTCCCCCAGGTCCCGCTACACCTTC
CASSLSPRSRYTF
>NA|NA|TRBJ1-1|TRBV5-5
TGTGCCAGCCGTCCTACGAACACTGAAGCTTTCTTT
CASRPTNTEAFF
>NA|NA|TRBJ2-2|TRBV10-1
TGCGCCAGCAGAGCAAGACAGGCTAACGAAGCTTCGAACACCGGGGAGCTGTTTTTT
CASRARQANEASNTGELFF
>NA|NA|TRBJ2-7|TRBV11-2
TGTGCCAGCAGCTTAGGAGAGTACGAGCAGTACTTC
CASSLGEYEQYF
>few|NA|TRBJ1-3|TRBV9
TGTGCCAGCAGCTTCCCCCAGGGAGGCAACTCTGGAAACACCATATATTTT
CASSFPQGGNSGNTIYF
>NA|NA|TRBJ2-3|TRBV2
TGTGCCAGCACCCTCGTTGTCGTTACTAGCACAGATACGCAGTATTTT
CASTLVVVTSTDTQYF
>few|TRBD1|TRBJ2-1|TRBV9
TGTGCCAGCAGCCCAGACAGGGGAGGCAATGAGCAGTTCTTC
CASSPDRGGNEQFF